The 23 T cell receptor beta chains below were found in one sample sequenced in a study of T cell responses to AZD1222 COVID-19 vaccine. Libraries were prepared by immunoSEQ multiplex PCR; TCRdb keeps only in-frame clonotypes and omits some of them. The sample includes about 78,000 clones, about 85% of them seen just once. Material: peripheral blood, obtained on day 0 of AZD1222 vaccination. The receptors come from an adult in good health.

The V and J genes are TRBV2 and TRBJ2-7; 7 bases fit TRBD2. Germline CDR1 reads SNHLY; CDR2 reads FYNNEI. V was pared by 4 bases and J by 3 bases, with 6 bases of the junction left unmatched. The CDR3 totals 14 residues. The CDR3 is CASSVQGRGYEQYF. DNA for the CDR3: TGTGCCAGCAGTGTGCAAGGGAGGGGCTACGAGCAGTACTTC.

Only one count was recorded for this clone. This rearrangement joins TRBV5-6 to TRBJ1-3; D might be TRBD1 (5 bases). Trimming removed 4 bases from V and 0 bases from J, with 11 bases in between. The CDR3 has 15 residues. Germline loops: CDR1 SGHDT, CDR2 YYEEEE. The CDR3 spells CASSLDSHSGNTIYF. The CDR3 DNA follows: TGTGCCAGCAGCCTAGACAGCCACTCTGGAAACACCATATATTTT.

J is TRBJ1-1 and V is TRBV5-8; the D gene is possibly TRBD1 (5 bases). The CDR3 loop spans 14 amino acids. Deletions cut 4 bases from V and 4 bases from J, with 14 bases between. Germline V gives CDR1 SGHTS, CDR2 YDEGEE. CDR3 protein: CASSPRVRGTEAFF. The CDR3 region has the DNA TGTGCCAGCAGCCCCAGGGTGCGGGGCACTGAAGCTTTCTTT.

The rearrangement uses TRBV19 and TRBJ1-1; possible D gene TRBD1, 6 bases. The germline V and J ends were trimmed by 3 bases and 6 bases, with 17 bases remaining between them. Germline V gene data show CDR1 as LNHDA and CDR2 as SQIVND (reference sequence). CDR3 length: 15 residues. CDR3 bases: TGTGCCAGTAGTATGGGCGGGGGGGCCTTGGCTGAAGCTTTCTTT. Its protein product is CASSMGGGALAEAFF.

The rearrangement links TRBV5-3 to TRBJ2-4; possibly TRBD1 for D (5 bases). Being an ORF, TRBV5-3 has a function that is uncertain. Trimming left V 0 bases short and J 2 bases short, with 9 bases between. The length of the CDR3 is 15 residues. The CDR3 bases are TGTGCCAGAAGCTTGGTCCCAGGGCCCAAAAACATTCAGTACTTC. Its translation is CARSLVPGPKNIQYF.

This clone appeared once. CDR3 sequence (DNA): TGTGCCAGCAGCTTAGAACACACTGGAAACACCATATATTTT. Protein product: CASSLEHTGNTIYF. The chain joins TRBV11-1 to TRBJ1-3; no reliable D call. In germline, CDR1 is SGHAT, CDR2 FQDESV (reference sequence). Between the trimmed V and J ends, which lost 1 base and 2 bases, there was a span of 6 bases. CDR3 length equals 14 residues.

There are a few counts of this clone. The rearrangement joins TRBV5-6 to TRBJ1-2; D unclear. The germline V and J ends were trimmed by 4 bases and 5 bases, with 15 bases remaining between them. Germline values: CDR1 SGHDT, CDR2 YYEEEE. The CDR3 is 14 amino acids. The CDR3 loop reads CASSKYNEGYGYTF. The CDR3 region has the DNA TGTGCCAGCAGCAAATACAATGAGGGATATGGCTACACCTTC. Variable domain in full (rest from reference TRBV5-6 and TRBJ1-2): DAGVTQSPTHLIKTRGQQVTLRCSPKSGHDTVSWYQQALGQGPQFIFQYYEEEERQRGNFPDRFSGHQFPNYSSELNVNALLLGDSALYLCASSKYNEGYGYTFGSGTRLTVV.

V is TRBV9 and J is TRBJ2-1; 7 bases line up with TRBD2. CDR1 SGDLS and CDR2 YYNGEE come from the germline V gene. Germline trimming cut 2 bases from V and 7 bases from J; bases unmatched to any gene: 6. This CDR3 has 14 amino acids. This CDR3 is CASSVSGLLNEQFF. CDR3 nucleotide sequence: TGTGCCAGCAGCGTCTCGGGACTATTAAATGAGCAGTTCTTC.

The V and J genes are TRBV19 and TRBJ2-7; 10 nucleotides align to TRBD1. J gave up 7 bases and V 5 bases, and 8 bases lay outside the gene matches. Germline lookup yields CDR1 LNHDA and CDR2 SQIVND (reference sequence). The CDR3 covers 14 residues. The CDR3 DNA is TGTGCCAGTAGTTACGACAGGGGGCGTGAAGAGCAGTACTTC. It translates to CASSYDRGREEQYF.

V usage is TRBV7-2 and J usage is TRBJ2-7; 8 bases agree with TRBD2. The junction had 6 bases not matched to a gene; V was cut back by 5 bases and J by 0 bases. Germline CDR1 and CDR2: SGHTA and FQGNSA. The CDR3 sequence is 15 residues long. The CDR3 sequence is CASSGHSGSSYEQYF. CDR3 nucleotide sequence: TGTGCCAGCAGCGGCCACAGCGGGAGCTCCTACGAGCAGTACTTC.

In its sample, this clone was seen a few times. The chain carries TRBV10-3 and TRBJ2-7, with a possible D match to TRBD1 (6 bases). The V gene's germline CDR1 is ENHRY and CDR2 SYGVKD. The V and J ends lost 3 bases and 5 bases respectively, with 8 bases between them. CDR3 length: 12 residues. The DNA of the CDR3 is TGTGCCATCAGTGACAGGGGCCACGAGCAGTACTTC. Its translation is CAISDRGHEQYF.

The chain combines TRBV23-1 with TRBJ1-6, with a weak D call TRBD1 (6 bases). TRBV23-1 is marked as an open reading frame, function uncertain. The V gene lost 0 bases and the J gene lost 8 bases, with 20 bases spanning the gap. This CDR3 is 18 amino acids long. CDR3 coding DNA: TGCGCCAGCAGTCAATCTACATCCCGGCAGGGGCTTGATTCACCCCTCCACTTT. Translating gives CASSQSTSRQGLDSPLHF.

This clone has more than one count but fewer than ten. CDR3 nucleotides: TGTGCCAGCAGCCCCCCCGGCACAGATACGCAGTATTTT. Translated, it gives CASSPPGTDTQYF. The chain uses TRBV7-9 and TRBJ2-3; no clear D. Germline CDR1 SEHNR, CDR2 FQNEAQ (reference sequence). The CDR3 is 13 amino acids. V dropped 5 bases and J dropped 1 base, with 7 bases sitting between them.

CDR3 sequence reads: CASSLLGGNQPQHF. CDR3 bases: TGTGCCAGTAGTCTTTTAGGGGGCAATCAGCCCCAGCATTTT. V usage is TRBV19 and J usage is TRBJ1-5; maybe TRBD1 (5 bases). The V gene lost 5 bases and the J gene lost 2 bases, with 10 bases spanning the gap. The germline V gene encodes CDR1 LNHDA and CDR2 SQIVND (reference sequence). There are 14 residues in the CDR3. The full variable domain, with the rest looked up from reference TRBV19 and TRBJ1-5, is DGGITQSPKYLFRKEGQNVTLSCEQNLNHDAMYWYRQDPGQGLRLIYYSQIVNDFQKGDIAEGYSVSREKKESFPLTVTSAQKNPTAFYLCASSLLGGNQPQHFGDGTRLSIL.

V is TRBV5-1 and J is TRBJ1-1; maybe TRBD1 (5 bases). The V and J ends lost 4 bases and 1 base respectively, with 8 bases between them. The CDR3 spans 13 residues. Germline V CDR1 and CDR2: SGHRS, YFSETQ. DNA of the CDR3: TGCGCCAGCAGCATAGGACAGAACACTGAAGCTTTCTTT. Translating it yields CASSIGQNTEAFF.

CDR3 amino acids: CASGPESGARRGNTIYF. The CDR3 DNA reads as TGTGCCAGCGGGCCAGAGTCAGGGGCTCGAAGAGGAAACACCATATATTTT. The chain links TRBV7-6 to TRBJ1-3; D possibly corresponds to TRBD1 (6 bases). The CDR3 covers 17 residues. Trimming removed 8 bases at V and 4 bases at J, with 24 bases between. Germline CDR1 SGHVS, CDR2 FNYEAQ.

CDR3 DNA: TGCGCCAGCAGCTTGGTTCTTTCGGGGGAAGACTATGGCTACACCTTC. The encoded protein is CASSLVLSGEDYGYTF. The V call is TRBV5-1, the J call TRBJ1-2; TRBD1 might be the D (5 bases). CDR1 and CDR2 from the germline V gene are SGHRS and YFSETQ. The CDR3 has 16 residues. V lost 0 bases and J lost 3, with 15 bases in between.

The rearrangement joins TRBV30 to TRBJ2-1, with TRBD1 matching 12 bases. With 2 bases clipped from V and 8 bases from J, the junction kept 10 bases outside the gene matches. Germline lookup yields CDR1 GTSNPN and CDR2 SVGIG (reference sequence). This CDR3 region has 16 residues. The CDR3 spells CAWSTPGQGAWDEQFF. In DNA, the CDR3 is TGTGCCTGGAGTACCCCGGGACAGGGGGCCTGGGATGAGCAGTTCTTC.

This clone was counted between two and nine times. The J gene is TRBJ1-2, the V gene TRBV7-2, with D unresolved. The CDR3 spans 14 residues. Germline assignment: CDR1 SGHTA and CDR2 FQGNSA. V shed 2 bases and J shed 4 bases, with 11 bases lying between them. The DNA of the CDR3 is TGTGCCAGCAGCTTAATACCTGGCTTCTATGGCTACACCTTC. Translated: CASSLIPGFYGYTF.

The V call is TRBV19, the J call TRBJ2-1, with 8 bases that match TRBD2. CDR3 length: 14 amino acids. Germline CDR1 is LNHDA and CDR2 is SQIVND (reference sequence). The ends lost 9 bases at V and 8 bases at J; junction bases unmatched: 12. The CDR3 nucleotides are TGTGCCAGCAGGCAGCGGGAGTTTAGGGATGAGCAGTTCTTC. Its translation: CASRQREFRDEQFF.

The CDR3 DNA is TGCAGCGTTGAAGGGGCTAGCGGGAGCCGCACAGATACGCAGTATTTT. Translated, it gives CSVEGASGSRTDTQYF. The chain employs TRBV29-1 and TRBJ2-3; 10 bases are a match to TRBD2. Germline values: CDR1 SQVTM, CDR2 ANQGSEA. This CDR3 is 16 amino acids long. V was clipped by 1 base and J by 1 base; unmatched bases: 5.

The V call is TRBV9, the J call TRBJ2-1; D may be TRBD2 (6 bases). Trimming took 0 bases from V and 5 from J, leaving 12 bases between them. Germline V gene data show CDR1 as SGDLS and CDR2 as YYNGEE. The CDR3 runs 15 residues. This chain's CDR3 is CASSVGSGLDNEQFF. CDR3 bases: TGTGCCAGCAGCGTAGGTTCGGGACTGGACAATGAGCAGTTCTTC.

V gene TRBV11-2 combines with J gene TRBJ1-6; D not certain. Trimming removed 4 bases at V and 0 bases at J, with 13 bases between. The germline CDR1 and CDR2 sequences are SGHAT and FQNNGV. The CDR3 has 17 residues. CDR3 sequence reads: CASSSDARNSYNSPLHF. In DNA form, the CDR3 reads TGTGCCAGCAGCTCGGACGCAAGAAACTCCTATAATTCACCCCTCCACTTT.